This TCR beta chain was observed in a study of blood T cell repertoires in COVID-19. Participants were aged about 18 to 90 years, lived in 24 US areas, and enrolled virtually. Participant-reported clinical history was the basis for cohort assignment. Symptom resolution, clearance, or two negative PCRs marked donors in Cohort 3 as recovered. Original analysis: Amplifying reference gene primers gave estimates of nucleated cell counts. The data were produced by immunoSEQ multiplex PCR, yet TCRdb's version contains in-frame clones alone and is incomplete. The DNA was the basis for D and trimming; V, J and clone size are from that table. The table includes 110,000 to 150,000 clones, roughly 90% detected once. CDR3 length equals 14 residues. Germline assignment: CDR1 SGHRS and CDR2 YFSETQ. V lost 4 bases to trimming and J lost 5 bases; unmatched junction nucleotides: 6.

The sequenced material came from PBMCs or T cells enriched from blood (not recorded which). The TCR sequence derives from a man aged 45-65 years who had recovered from COVID-19. This chain connects TRBV5-1 to TRBJ1-1; 9 bases are shared with TRBD1. The CDR3 protein is CASSEQGASTEAFF. The CDR3 DNA is TGCGCCAGCAGCGAACAGGGGGCTAGTACTGAAGCTTTCTTT.